This section outlines one TCR beta chain sequence together with its context. The germline V gene encodes CDR1 SGHDT and CDR2 YYEEEE. Trimming shortened V by 0 bases and J by 4 bases, and 13 bases separated the two germline ends. The CDR3 loop spans 15 amino acids. The repertoire was sequenced with immunoSEQ multiplex PCR; TCRdb's copy has only in-frame clones and lacks some. The data show 700,000 or so clones, roughly 85% seen once. This sample was taken from a study of shared T cell receptors in the human thymus. This sample also appeared in a second study, on human thymus T cells. That source notes: Related research has reported that thymic repertoires overlap highly among unrelated individuals.

Sequencing input: thymocytes. The receptor was derived from a girl in the first two years of life with a congenital heart defect. The chain employs TRBV5-6 and TRBJ1-2; tentatively, D is TRBD1 (5 bases). The CDR3 loop is CASSLEGAAVYGYTF. The CDR3, as DNA: TGTGCCAGCAGCTTGGAAGGGGCGGCTGTCTATGGCTACACCTTC.